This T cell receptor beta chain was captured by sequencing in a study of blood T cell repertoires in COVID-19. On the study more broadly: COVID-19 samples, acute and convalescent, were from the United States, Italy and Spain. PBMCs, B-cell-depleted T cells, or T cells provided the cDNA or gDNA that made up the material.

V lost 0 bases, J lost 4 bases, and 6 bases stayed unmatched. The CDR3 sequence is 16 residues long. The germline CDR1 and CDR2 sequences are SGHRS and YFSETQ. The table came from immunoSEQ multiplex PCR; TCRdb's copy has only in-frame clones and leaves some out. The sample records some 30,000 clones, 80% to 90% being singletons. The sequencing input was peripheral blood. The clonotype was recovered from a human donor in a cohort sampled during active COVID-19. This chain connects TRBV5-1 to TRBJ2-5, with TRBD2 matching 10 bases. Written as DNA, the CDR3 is TGCGCCAGCAGCTTGGCGAGCGGGGGGGCCGGAGAGACCCAGTACTTC. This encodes CASSLASGGAGETQYF.